The next 13 T cell receptor beta chains were all read from a single sample in a study of cytomegalovirus exposure and HLA in healthy donors. With 60 Vbeta and 13 Jbeta primers, the PCR was carried out. Clones were sequenced by immunoSEQ multiplex PCR, and TCRdb holds only the in-frame ones, with some missing. The sample holds under 200,000 clones, 78% seen once. Sequencing was performed on PBMCs. These receptors were taken from a woman in her thirties or forties in good health and CMV-seropositive.

This chain uses TRBV6-1 with TRBJ2-3, with 11 bases matching TRBD2. V lost 4 bases and J lost 0; bases outside the gene matches: 6. The CDR3 contains 17 residues. Germline V lookup: CDR1 MNHNS, CDR2 SASEGT. This chain's CDR3 is CASSATSGGTSTDTQYF. In DNA form, the CDR3 reads TGTGCCAGCAGTGCTACTAGCGGGGGCACTAGCACAGATACGCAGTATTTT.

V is TRBV28 and J is TRBJ2-5; TRBD2 is a possible D gene (5 bases). Per germline, CDR1 MDHEN and CDR2 SYDVKM. This CDR3 comprises 12 residues. Trimming took off 7 bases at V and 2 bases at J, with 8 bases between the two ends. CDR3 amino acids: CASTSFQETQYF. CDR3 nucleotides: TGTGCCAGCACTAGCTTTCAAGAGACCCAGTACTTC.

J is TRBJ2-3 and V is TRBV7-9, with a weak D call TRBD2 (6 bases). This CDR3 is 14 amino acids long. Trimming took off 7 bases at V and 5 bases at J, with 16 bases between the two ends. The germline CDR1 and CDR2 sequences are SEHNR and FQNEAQ (reference sequence). CDR3 in DNA: TGTGCCAGCACCTCGGGACTTTCTGTAGATACGCAGTATTTT. Its protein product is CASTSGLSVDTQYF. Drawing the rest from reference TRBV7-9 and TRBJ2-3, the complete variable domain is DTGVSQNPRHKITKRGQNVTFRCDPISEHNRLYWYRQTLGQGPEFLTYFQNEAQLEKSRLLSDRFSAERPKGSFSTLEIQRTEQGDSAMYLCASTSGLSVDTQYFGPGTRLTVL.

The V call is TRBV6-1, the J call TRBJ1-1, with TRBD1 matching 8 bases. This CDR3 is built from 14 residues. V trimming: 8 bases; J trimming: 0 bases; junction bases outside the gene matches: 5. The V gene's germline CDR1 is MNHNS and CDR2 SASEGT. For the CDR3, the DNA is TGTGCCAGCCAGGACAGGGCGATGAACACTGAAGCTTTCTTT. Its protein is CASQDRAMNTEAFF.

A word on this clone: Other nucleotide sequences from this sample produce the same CDR3. CDR3 protein: CASSSVNEKLFF. The CDR3 bases are TGTGCCAGCAGCTCGGTGAATGAAAAACTGTTTTTT. The chain carries TRBV28 and TRBJ1-4; no definite D call. CDR1 MDHEN and CDR2 SYDVKM come from the germline V gene. This CDR3 has 12 residues. V lost 6 bases and J lost 5, with 7 bases in between.

The CDR3 loop reads CASHIEPIYGYTF. The CDR3 DNA follows: TGTGCCAGCCACATCGAACCCATCTATGGCTACACCTTC. The chain has TRBV6-1 and TRBJ1-2; D remains unclear. The CDR3 is 13 amino acids. From germline, CDR1 is MNHNS and CDR2 SASEGT. The V end lost 8 bases, the J end lost 4 bases, and 14 bases lay between the germline ends.

This clone was detected only once. The chain has TRBV5-1 and TRBJ1-6, with D uncertain. Germline-derived CDR1 and CDR2 are SGHRS and YFSETQ. Trimming removed 0 bases at V and 7 bases at J, with 11 bases between. The CDR3 has 15 residues. CDR3 protein: CASSLVLSANSPLHF. In nucleotides, the CDR3 is TGCGCCAGCAGCTTGGTCCTATCCGCGAATTCACCCCTCCACTTT.

The chain is built from TRBV5-1 and TRBJ2-1, with 10 bases fitting TRBD1. CDR3 size: 15 residues. Germline lookup yields CDR1 SGHRS and CDR2 YFSETQ. With 3 bases clipped from V and 4 bases from J, the junction kept 4 bases outside the gene matches. CDR3 sequence: CASSSGTGVYNEQFF. DNA for the CDR3: TGCGCCAGCAGCTCCGGGACAGGGGTATACAATGAGCAGTTCTTC.

In its sample, this clone was seen a few times. V is TRBV7-8 and J is TRBJ1-6, with D possibly TRBD1 on 5 matching bases. This CDR3 region has 16 residues. Per germline, CDR1 SGHVS and CDR2 FQNEAQ. V was clipped by 4 bases and J by 9 bases, with 19 bases between them. The CDR3 DNA follows: TGTGCCAGCAGCTCCCAGGGCTTAGGCTACGCTTCACCCCTCCACTTT. It encodes CASSSQGLGYASPLHF.

This chain uses TRBV30 with TRBJ2-3; the match to TRBD2 covers 11 bases. The CDR3 spans 14 residues. Germline V gene data show CDR1 as GTSNPN and CDR2 as SVGIG (reference sequence). Losses at the gene ends were 3 bases for V and 2 bases for J; bases not matched to a gene: 1. The CDR3, as DNA: TGTGCCTGGAGACTAGCGGGGGTCACAGATACGCAGTATTTT. This encodes CAWRLAGVTDTQYF.

The chain joins TRBV19 to TRBJ1-1; TRBD1 is a possible D gene (5 bases). The CDR3 runs 13 residues. In germline, CDR1 is LNHDA, CDR2 SQIVND (reference sequence). Trimming removed 7 bases at V and 4 bases at J, with 13 bases between. CDR3 DNA: TGTGCCAGTACCCACCCGGGGGTCACTGAAGCTTTCTTT. Translation gives CASTHPGVTEAFF.

In its sample, this clone was seen a few times. Mismatch with germline at one junction end may stem from a read error. This sequence joins TRBV6-1 and TRBJ2-6; tentative D call: TRBD1 (5 bases). Germline CDR1 reads MNHNS; CDR2 reads SASEGT. The CDR3 sequence is 14 residues long. CDR3 in amino acids: CASSEAPGANGLTF. For the CDR3, the DNA is TGTGCCAGCAGTGAAGCCCCTGGGGCCAACGGCCTGACTTTC.

About this clone itself: The sample carries other DNA sequences with the same CDR3. CDR3 sequence: CASSQTGYYGYTF. In DNA form, the CDR3 reads TGTGCCAGCAGCCAGACAGGATACTATGGCTACACCTTC. The V call is TRBV7-2, the J call TRBJ1-2; possible D gene TRBD1, 6 bases. V was pared by 5 bases and J by 3 bases, with 10 bases between. The length of the CDR3 is 13 residues. Germline values: CDR1 SGHTA, CDR2 FQGNSA. The variable domain in full, with the rest retrieved from reference TRBV7-2 and TRBJ1-2, is GAGVSQSPSNKVTEKGKDVELRCDPISGHTALYWYRQSLGQGLEFLIYFQGNSAPDKSGLPSDRFSAERTGGSVSTLTIQRTQQEDSAVYLCASSQTGYYGYTFGSGTRLTVV.